The TCR beta chain described here comes from a study of blood T cells in healthy people across ages (dated by TCRdb to the mid-2010s). Regarding the study in general: In model experiments, roughly one uniquely barcoded TCR beta cDNA molecule per two T cells was captured by template switching. The study measured age-related changes in TCR beta repertoire diversity using deep sequencing normalized with unique cDNA molecular identifiers. The donors were divided into four age groups: young (average approximately 15 years), middle-aged (under 40), aged (about 60) and long-lived (about 80). To avoid experimental bias, donors of different ages were distributed randomly across sequencing lanes. The study analyzed two additional independent replicas of 1 million unique cDNA reads from the same blood draw for two donors, one aged 18 to 30 and one aged 80 or older.

To prepare the library, 5' RACE was applied. The sequencer listed for this sample is Illumina HiSeq 2500. A second PCR of roughly 7 to 12 cycles was run with a J-beta primer mix and a sample-barcoded 5' primer. Each TCR beta cDNA molecule received a unique molecular identifier from a template-switch 5' adaptor carrying 12 random nucleotides. Each sample yielded at least 3 million CDR3-containing paired-end reads. First-strand cDNA was synthesized from all RNA with the Mint cDNA synthesis kit, primed by a TRBC-specific oligonucleotide. Following uracil-DNA glycosylase treatment, a first 18-cycle PCR with universal primers M1SS and BC2_uni_R was performed on all cDNA. Processing in the source paper ran as follows. For normalization, 1 million high-quality reads, each with a distinct molecular identifier, were randomly selected from each sample. Instead of being binned into consensus sequences, reads that shared molecular identifiers were thrown out. MiTCR, run with a Q25 quality threshold and the strictest error-elimination algorithm, handled CDR3 identification, clonotype clustering and error correction. A nonparametric unseen species model using Euler transformation provided a lower-bound estimate of total TCR beta diversity. TCRdb reanalyzed the raw reads on its own, using fastp at Q25 for trimming and MiXCR for clone calling, and kept in-frame beta chains. When rows share a CDR3 protein, they turn into one entry using the most common DNA and genes. The V and J calls and clone size come from TCRdb's table, not from the authors' own analysis. The sample data list 450,000 to 700,000 distinct CDR3 sequences, and 25% to 30% of these were observed just once. The leading ten clones occupy approximately 17% of the sample.

Here is what the overall study found, with its caveats: Conclusive comparison of naive and antigen-experienced compartments was prevented by the profiling of bulk unsorted PBMCs. Estimates of total diversity based on one million sequenced T cells were considered lower bounds and underestimates. Observed TCR beta diversity correlated strongly with the percentage of naive T cells measured by flow cytometry. Donor CMV infection status was unknown, potentially confounding age-related changes in expanded clonotypes. Observed TCR beta diversity per million T cells fell roughly linearly with age, and a significant reduction was already apparent by age around 44. Compared with the aged group, the long-lived group had more naive CD4+ T cells, fewer expanded clones and increased TCR diversity, a pattern suggesting age selection.

The sample holds many counts of this clonotype. Its binding antigen is unknown. No qualities accompany the bases; no much larger clone lies one base away. According to the germline V gene, CDR1 reads SGHRS and CDR2 reads YFSETQ. Relative to germline, V is missing 0 bases and J is missing 4 bases, with 0 bases of the junction outside any gene match. Including the terminal cysteine and phenylalanine, the CDR3 comprises 14 residues. Just CDR3 DNA is preserved here, 42 bases in frame from base 1. The donors were 40 or so Caucasian individuals from Russia, aged roughly 6 to 90 years, who were systemically healthy. Ten milliliters of peripheral blood were drawn from each donor into EDTA-treated Vacutainer tubes. PBMCs were isolated by Ficoll-Paque density-gradient centrifugation, with at least 6.5 million obtained per sample. Trizol reagent was used to extract total RNA from the PBMCs, yielding at least 6 micrograms per sample. The percentages of naive CD45RAhigh/CD27high T cells were determined by flow cytometry on a PBMC aliquot from every donor.

The rearrangement combines TRBV5-1 with TRBJ1-4; TRBD1 aligns with 7 central bases. This TCR came from a woman aged 70 to 79 in good health. The sample consisted of blood. DNA sequence: TGCGCCAGCAGCTTGGACAGGGGTAATGAAAAACTGTTTTTT. The translation is CASSLDRGNEKLFF.